The clone carrying this TCR beta chain was seen a single time. The sample belongs to a study of blood T cell repertoires in COVID-19. The germline CDR1 and CDR2 sequences are ENHRY and SYGVKD. The V end was cut by 7 bases, the J end by 0 bases, with 9 bases between. This CDR3 contains 13 residues. The data were produced by immunoSEQ multiplex PCR, yet TCRdb's version contains in-frame clones alone and is incomplete. Of some 150,000 clones in the sample, 80% to 90% were seen once. The source material was peripheral blood. This clonotype was obtained from a woman aged 60-75 years with acute or convalescent COVID-19. The chain is built from TRBV10-3 and TRBJ1-1, with D possibly being TRBD1 (5 bases). CDR3 amino acids: CAINDRMNTEAFF. The CDR3 coding sequence is TGTGCCATCAATGACAGAATGAACACTGAAGCTTTCTTT.